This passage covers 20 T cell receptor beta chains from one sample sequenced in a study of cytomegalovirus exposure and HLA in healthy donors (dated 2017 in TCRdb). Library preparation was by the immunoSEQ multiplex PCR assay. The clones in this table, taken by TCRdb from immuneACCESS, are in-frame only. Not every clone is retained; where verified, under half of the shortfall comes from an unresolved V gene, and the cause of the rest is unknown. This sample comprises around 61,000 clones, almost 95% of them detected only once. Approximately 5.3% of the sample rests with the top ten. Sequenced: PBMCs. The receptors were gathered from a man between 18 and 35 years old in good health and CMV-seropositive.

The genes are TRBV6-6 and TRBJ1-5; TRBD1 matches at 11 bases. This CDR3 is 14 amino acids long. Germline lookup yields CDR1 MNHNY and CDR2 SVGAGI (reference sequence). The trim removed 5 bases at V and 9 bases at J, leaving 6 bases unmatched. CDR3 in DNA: TGTGCCAGCAGTCACGGGACAGGGGGTTCGCCCCAGCATTTT. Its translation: CASSHGTGGSPQHF.

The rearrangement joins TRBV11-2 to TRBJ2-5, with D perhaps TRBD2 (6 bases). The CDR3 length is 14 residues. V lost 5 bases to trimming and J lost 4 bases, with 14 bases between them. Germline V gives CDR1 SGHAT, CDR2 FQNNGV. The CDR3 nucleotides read TGTGCCAGCAGCCGGGGACTGGGGGGAGAGACCCAGTACTTC. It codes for CASSRGLGGETQYF.

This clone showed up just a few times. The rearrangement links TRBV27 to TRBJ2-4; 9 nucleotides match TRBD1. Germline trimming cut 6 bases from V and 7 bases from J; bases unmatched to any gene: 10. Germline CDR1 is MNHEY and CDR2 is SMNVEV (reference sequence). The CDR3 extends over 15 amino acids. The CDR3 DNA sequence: TGTGCCAGCAGCCTCATGGGGACAGGGAGGAACATTCAGTACTTC. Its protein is CASSLMGTGRNIQYF.

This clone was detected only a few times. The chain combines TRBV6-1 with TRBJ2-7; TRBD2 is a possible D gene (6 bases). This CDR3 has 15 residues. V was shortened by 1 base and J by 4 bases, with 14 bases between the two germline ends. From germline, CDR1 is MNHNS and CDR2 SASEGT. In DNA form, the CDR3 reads TGTGCCAGCAGTGAAGAAGAGATGGGGGGTTACGAGCAGTACTTC. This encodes CASSEEEMGGYEQYF.

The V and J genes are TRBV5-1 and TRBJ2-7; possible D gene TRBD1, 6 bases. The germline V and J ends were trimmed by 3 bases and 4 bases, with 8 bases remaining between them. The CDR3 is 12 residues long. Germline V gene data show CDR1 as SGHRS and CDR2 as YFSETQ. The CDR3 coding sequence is TGCGCCAGCAGCTCTCAGGGGTACGAGCAGTACTTC. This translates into CASSSQGYEQYF. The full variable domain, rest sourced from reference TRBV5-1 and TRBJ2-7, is KAGVTQTPRYLIKTRGQQVTLSCSPISGHRSVSWYQQTPGQGLQFLFEYFSETQRNKGNFPGRFSGRQFSNSRSEMNVSTLELGDSALYLCASSSQGYEQYFGPGTRLTVT.

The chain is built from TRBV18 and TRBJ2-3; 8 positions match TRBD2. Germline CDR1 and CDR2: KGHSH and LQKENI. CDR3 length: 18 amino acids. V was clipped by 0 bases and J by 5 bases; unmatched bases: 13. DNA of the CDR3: TGTGCCAGCTCACCACCGAGAAGCGGGAGCTATTTTGGAGATACGCAGTATTTT. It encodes CASSPPRSGSYFGDTQYF.

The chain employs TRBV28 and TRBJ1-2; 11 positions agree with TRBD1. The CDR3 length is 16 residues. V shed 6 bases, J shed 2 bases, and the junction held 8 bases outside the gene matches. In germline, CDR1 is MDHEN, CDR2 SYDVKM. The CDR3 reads CASRMGGTGGNYGYTF. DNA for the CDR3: TGTGCCAGCAGAATGGGTGGGACAGGGGGGAACTATGGCTACACCTTC.

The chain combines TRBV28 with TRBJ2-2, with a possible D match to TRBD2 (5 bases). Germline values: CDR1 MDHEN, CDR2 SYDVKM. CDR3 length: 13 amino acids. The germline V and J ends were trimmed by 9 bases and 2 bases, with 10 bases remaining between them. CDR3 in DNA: TGTGCCAGTCTGACGGGAAACACCGGGGAGCTGTTTTTT. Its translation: CASLTGNTGELFF.

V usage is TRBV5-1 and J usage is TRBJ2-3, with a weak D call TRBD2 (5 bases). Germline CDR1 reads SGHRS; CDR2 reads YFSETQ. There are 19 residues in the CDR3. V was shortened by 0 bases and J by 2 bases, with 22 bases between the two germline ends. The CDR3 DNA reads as TGCGCCAGCAGCTTGGCAACCACAACCGAACTAGGTATCACAGATACGCAGTATTTT. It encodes CASSLATTTELGITDTQYF.

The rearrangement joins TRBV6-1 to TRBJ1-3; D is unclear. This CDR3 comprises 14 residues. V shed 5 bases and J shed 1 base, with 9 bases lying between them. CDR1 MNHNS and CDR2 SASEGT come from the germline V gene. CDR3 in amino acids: CASSLGGSGNTIYF. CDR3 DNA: TGTGCCAGCAGTCTTGGAGGGTCTGGAAACACCATATATTTT.

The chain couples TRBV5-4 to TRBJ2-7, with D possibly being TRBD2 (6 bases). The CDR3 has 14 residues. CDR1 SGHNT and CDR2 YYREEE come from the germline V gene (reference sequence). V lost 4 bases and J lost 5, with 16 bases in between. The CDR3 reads CASSPGDWRDEQYF. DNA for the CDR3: TGTGCCAGCAGCCCCGGGGACTGGAGAGACGAGCAGTACTTC.

CDR3 protein: CASSLDRWANTEAFF. The CDR3, as DNA: TGTGCCAGCAGCTTAGATCGTTGGGCGAACACTGAAGCTTTCTTT. The chain uses TRBV11-2 and TRBJ1-1; D call uncertain. The CDR3 is 15 residues long. From germline, CDR1 is SGHAT and CDR2 FQNNGV. Trimming stripped 0 bases from V and 1 base from J, with 9 bases between.

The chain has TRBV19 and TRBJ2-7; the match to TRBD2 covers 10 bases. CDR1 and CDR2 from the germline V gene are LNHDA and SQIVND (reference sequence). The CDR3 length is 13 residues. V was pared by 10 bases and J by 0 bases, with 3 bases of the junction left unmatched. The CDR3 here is CATRTSGSYEQYF. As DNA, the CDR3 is TGTGCCACAAGGACTAGCGGCTCCTACGAGCAGTACTTC. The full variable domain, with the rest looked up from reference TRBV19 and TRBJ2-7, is DGGITQSPKYLFRKEGQNVTLSCEQNLNHDAMYWYRQDPGQGLRLIYYSQIVNDFQKGDIAEGYSVSREKKESFPLTVTSAQKNPTAFYLCATRTSGSYEQYFGPGTRLTVT.

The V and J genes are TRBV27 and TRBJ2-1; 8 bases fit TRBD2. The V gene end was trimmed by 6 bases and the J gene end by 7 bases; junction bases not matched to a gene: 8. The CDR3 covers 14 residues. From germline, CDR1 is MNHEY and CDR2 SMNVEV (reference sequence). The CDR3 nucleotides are TGTGCCAGCAGGTACTCGGGAGGGGGGAATGAGCAGTTCTTC. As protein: CASRYSGGGNEQFF.

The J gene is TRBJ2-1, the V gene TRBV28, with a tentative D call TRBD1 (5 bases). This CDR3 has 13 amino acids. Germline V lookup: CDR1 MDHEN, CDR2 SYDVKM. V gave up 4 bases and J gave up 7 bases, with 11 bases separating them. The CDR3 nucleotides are TGTGCCAGCAGTTCATACAGGATTAATGAGCAGTTCTTC. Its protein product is CASSSYRINEQFF.

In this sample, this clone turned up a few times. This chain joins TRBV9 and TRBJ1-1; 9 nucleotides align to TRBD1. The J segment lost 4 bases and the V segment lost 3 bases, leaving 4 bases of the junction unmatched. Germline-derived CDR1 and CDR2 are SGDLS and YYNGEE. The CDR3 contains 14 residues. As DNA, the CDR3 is TGTGCCAGCAGCGGACAGGGGGGGTCCACTGAAGCTTTCTTT. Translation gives CASSGQGGSTEAFF.

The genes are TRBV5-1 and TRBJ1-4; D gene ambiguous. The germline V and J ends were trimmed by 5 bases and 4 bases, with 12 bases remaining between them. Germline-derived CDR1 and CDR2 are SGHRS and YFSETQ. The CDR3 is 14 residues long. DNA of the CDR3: TGCGCCAGCAGAGCTCGACTTGATAATGAAAAACTGTTTTTT. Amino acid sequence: CASRARLDNEKLFF. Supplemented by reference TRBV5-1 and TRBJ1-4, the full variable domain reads KAGVTQTPRYLIKTRGQQVTLSCSPISGHRSVSWYQQTPGQGLQFLFEYFSETQRNKGNFPGRFSGRQFSNSRSEMNVSTLELGDSALYLCASRARLDNEKLFFGSGTQLSVL.

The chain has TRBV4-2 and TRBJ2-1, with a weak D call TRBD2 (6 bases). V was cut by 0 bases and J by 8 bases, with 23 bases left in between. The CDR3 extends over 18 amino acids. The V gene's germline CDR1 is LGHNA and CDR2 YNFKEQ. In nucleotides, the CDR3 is TGTGCCAGCAGCCAAGATCCAACGAGACTAGGGTCAGGCCATGAGCAGTTCTTC. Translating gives CASSQDPTRLGSGHEQFF.

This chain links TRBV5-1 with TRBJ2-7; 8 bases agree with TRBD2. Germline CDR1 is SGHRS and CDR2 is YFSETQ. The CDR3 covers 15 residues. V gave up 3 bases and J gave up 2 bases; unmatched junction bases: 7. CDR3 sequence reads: CASSSGVAGPYEQYF. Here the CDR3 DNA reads TGCGCCAGCAGCTCCGGGGTAGCGGGACCCTACGAGCAGTACTTC.

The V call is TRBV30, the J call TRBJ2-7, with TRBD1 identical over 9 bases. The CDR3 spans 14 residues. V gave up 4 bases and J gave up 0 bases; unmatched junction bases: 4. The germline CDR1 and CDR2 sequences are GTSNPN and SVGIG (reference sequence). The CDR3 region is CAWKDRGSSYEQYF. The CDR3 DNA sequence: TGTGCCTGGAAGGACAGGGGCAGCTCCTACGAGCAGTACTTC.